This TCR beta chain was captured in a study of T-cell reconstitution after alpha-beta-depleted transplantation in children. The CDR3 runs to 15 residues. In germline, CDR1 is DFQATT, CDR2 SNEGSKA (reference sequence). V was clipped by 7 bases and J by 7 bases; unmatched bases: 18. Researchers prepared the TCRbeta library using unique molecular identifiers, the study reports. One entry per CDR3 protein results from TCRdb running MiXCR on the PCR reads. This sample has 350,000 to 450,000 distinct CDR3 sequences, with about 14% found just once. This clonotype came up many times. The receptor was derived from a human donor who donated a stem cell graft to a child with Fanconi anemia. The genes are TRBV20-1 and TRBJ1-1; 7 nucleotides line up with TRBD1. Sequences were derived from PBMCs, sampled from the stem cell graft. DNA of the CDR3: TGCAGTGGCCCCGGGACAGCCTCGGGGGTGGATGAAGCTTTCTTT. This encodes CSGPGTASGVDEAFF.